The 2 T cell receptor beta chains reported below all come from one sample, sequenced in a study of identical twins. TCRdb processed the 5' RACE reads anew with MiXCR; each CDR3 protein has one entry. The sample carries 650,000 to 750,000 distinct CDR3 sequences, over 20% recorded once. These data were also filed under a second study, of T cells expressing NK-cell markers.

Sequences were obtained from PBMCs. The receptors stem from a young woman in good health.

The chain uses TRBV11-2 and TRBJ2-2; 11 nucleotides line up with TRBD2. The V and J ends lost 6 bases and 1 base, in that order; junction bases with no gene match: 10. Germline CDR1 SGHAT, CDR2 FQNNGV. This CDR3 region has 18 residues. CDR3 sequence (DNA): TGTGCCAGCAGTCCTCATCCGGGACTAGCGGTGAACACCGGGGAGCTGTTTTTT. Translated: CASSPHPGLAVNTGELFF.

In this sample, this clonotype turned up a few times. This chain connects TRBV20-1 to TRBJ2-1, with 12 bases identical to TRBD2. The CDR3 has 15 residues. Germline CDR1 is DFQATT and CDR2 is SNEGSKA (reference sequence). J gave up 6 bases and V 5 bases, and 8 bases lay outside the gene matches. CDR3 amino acids: CSAPLAGGPFNEQFF. CDR3 bases: TGCAGTGCTCCCCTAGCGGGAGGGCCCTTCAATGAGCAGTTCTTC.